The clone carrying this T cell receptor (beta chain) was observed many times. The antigen remains undetermined. This sample stems from a study of blood T cells in healthy people across ages. The authors ran a second PCR of roughly 6 to 12 cycles using a sample-barcoded 5' primer and a J-beta primer mix. Each cDNA molecule, via a template-switch adaptor with 12 random nucleotides, was tagged. TCRdb re-derived calls from the 5' RACE reads in MiXCR, one entry per CDR3 protein. The table includes 1.4 million or so distinct CDR3 sequences, 35% to 45% detected once. Regarding the study as a whole: The study lacked donor CMV status, which possibly confounded expanded clonotype changes.

Sequencing was done on a sample of blood. The source of this sequence is a woman under 30 in good health.

CDR3 sequence (DNA): TGTGCCAGCAGCAACGACGGCGGTGAGCAGTACTTC. The encoded protein is CASSNDGGEQYF. The chain combines TRBV6-5 with TRBJ2-5; D is unclear. There are 12 residues in the CDR3. Per the germline V gene, CDR1 is MNHEY and CDR2 is SVGAGI. V gave up 6 bases and J gave up 11 bases, with 16 bases separating them.